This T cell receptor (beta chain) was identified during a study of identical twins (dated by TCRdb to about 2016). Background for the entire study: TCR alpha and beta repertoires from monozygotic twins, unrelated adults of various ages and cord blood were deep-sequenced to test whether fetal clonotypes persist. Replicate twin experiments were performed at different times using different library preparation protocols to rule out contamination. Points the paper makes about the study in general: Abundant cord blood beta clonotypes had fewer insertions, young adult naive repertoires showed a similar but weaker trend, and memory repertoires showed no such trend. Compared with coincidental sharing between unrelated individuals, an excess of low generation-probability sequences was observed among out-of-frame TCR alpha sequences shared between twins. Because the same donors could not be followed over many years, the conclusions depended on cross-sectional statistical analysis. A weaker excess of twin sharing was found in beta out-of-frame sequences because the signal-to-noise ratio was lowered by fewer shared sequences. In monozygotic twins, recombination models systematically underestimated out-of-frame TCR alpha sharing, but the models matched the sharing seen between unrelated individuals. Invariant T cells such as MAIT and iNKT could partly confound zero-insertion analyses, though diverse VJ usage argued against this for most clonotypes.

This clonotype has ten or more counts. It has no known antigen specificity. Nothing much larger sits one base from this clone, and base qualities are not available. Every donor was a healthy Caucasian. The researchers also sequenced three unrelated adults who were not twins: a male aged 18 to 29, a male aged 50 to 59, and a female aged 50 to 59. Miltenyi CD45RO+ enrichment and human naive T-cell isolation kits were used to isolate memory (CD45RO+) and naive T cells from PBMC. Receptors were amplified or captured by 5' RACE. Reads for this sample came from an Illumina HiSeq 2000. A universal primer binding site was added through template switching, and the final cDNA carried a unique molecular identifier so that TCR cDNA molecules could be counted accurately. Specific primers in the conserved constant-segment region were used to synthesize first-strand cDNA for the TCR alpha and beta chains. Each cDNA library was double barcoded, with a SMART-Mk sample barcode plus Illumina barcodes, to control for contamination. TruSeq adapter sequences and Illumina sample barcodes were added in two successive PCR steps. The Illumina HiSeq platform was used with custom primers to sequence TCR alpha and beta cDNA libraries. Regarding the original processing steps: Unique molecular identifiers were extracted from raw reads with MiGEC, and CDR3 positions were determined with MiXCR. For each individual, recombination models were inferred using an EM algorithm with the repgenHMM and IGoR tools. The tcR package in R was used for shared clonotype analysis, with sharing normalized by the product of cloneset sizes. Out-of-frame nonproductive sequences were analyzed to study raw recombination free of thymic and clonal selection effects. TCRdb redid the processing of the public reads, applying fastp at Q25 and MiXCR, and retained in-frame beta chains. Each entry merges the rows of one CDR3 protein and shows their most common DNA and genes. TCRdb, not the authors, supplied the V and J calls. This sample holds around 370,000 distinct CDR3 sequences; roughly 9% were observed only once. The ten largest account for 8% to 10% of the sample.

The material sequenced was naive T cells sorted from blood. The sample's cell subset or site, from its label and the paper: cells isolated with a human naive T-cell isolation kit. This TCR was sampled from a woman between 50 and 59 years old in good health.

The CDR3 loop reads CSAGAEFF. The base sequence is TGCAGTGCGGGAGCAGAGTTCTTC. Recombination connected TRBV20-1 to TRBJ2-1; the D region possibly corresponds to TRBD2 (5 bases align). The germline V gene (reference sequence) provides CDR1 DFQATT and CDR2 SNEGSKA. Cut back by 6 bases and 14 bases, the V and J ends lie 8 bases apart. Reading from cysteine to phenylalanine, the CDR3 counts 8 amino acids. Only the CDR3 DNA is retained, 24 bases long and in frame from the first base.